A single sample is the source of the 26 T cell receptor beta chains below, sequenced in a study of CD8 T cells in Susac syndrome. With random hexamers, about 0.5 to 1 ug RNA was reverse transcribed. TCRdb analysed the immunoSEQ multiplex PCR reads with MiXCR anew, one entry per CDR3 protein. The repertoire holds over 200,000 distinct CDR3 sequences, with approximately 95% as singletons. Sequenced material: CD4+ T cells from PBMCs. These receptor sequences come from a human donor with multiple sclerosis.

The rearrangement joins TRBV12-5 to TRBJ2-5; weak D call: TRBD1 (5 bases). V was trimmed by 1 base and J by 0 bases, leaving 6 bases between them. The germline CDR1 and CDR2 sequences are LGHNT and FRNRAP. This CDR3 region has 14 residues. DNA for the CDR3: TGTGCTAGTGGTTTGGGACAGTACCAAGAGACCCAGTACTTC. It yields the protein CASGLGQYQETQYF.

The chain uses TRBV25-1 and TRBJ1-6; no clear D gene. CDR1 MGHDK and CDR2 SYGVNS come from the germline V gene. The ends were cut back, 4 bases at V and 10 bases at J, with 8 bases in the middle. The CDR3 is 12 residues long. The CDR3 nucleotides read TGTGCCAGCAGTGGGACGGGATCACCCCTCCACTTT. Translation: CASSGTGSPLHF.

V gene TRBV7-3 combines with J gene TRBJ2-1, with D maybe TRBD1 (6 bases). Trimming cost V 4 bases and J 9 bases, with 10 bases left between them. The CDR3 sequence is 12 residues long. From germline, CDR1 is SGHTA and CDR2 FQGTGA. CDR3 residues: CASSSTGTEQFF. The CDR3 DNA is TGTGCCAGCAGCTCCACAGGGACTGAGCAGTTCTTC.

The chain couples TRBV30 to TRBJ1-2, with 7 positions matching TRBD1. The CDR3 is 13 residues long. The V gene's germline CDR1 is GTSNPN and CDR2 SVGIG (reference sequence). The V gene end was trimmed by 2 bases and the J gene end by 8 bases; junction bases not matched to a gene: 8. The CDR3 DNA is TGTGCCTGGAGTCGAGACAGGGTTGCCGGCTACACCTTC. Its protein is CAWSRDRVAGYTF.

The chain employs TRBV30 and TRBJ1-1; TRBD1 matches at 8 bases. With V trimmed by 0 bases and J by 4 bases, 1 base remained unmatched. Germline V gene sequence: CDR1 GTSNPN, CDR2 SVGIG (reference sequence). The CDR3 is made up of 13 amino acids. This chain's CDR3 is CAWSVDRGTEAFF. In DNA, the CDR3 is TGTGCCTGGAGTGTAGACAGGGGCACTGAAGCTTTCTTT.

CDR3 coding DNA: TGCAGTGCTAGAGGCTATACGCAGTATTTT. Amino acids: CSARGYTQYF. The chain couples TRBV20-1 to TRBJ2-3; D remains ambiguous. Trimming left V 1 base short and J 7 bases short, with 3 bases between. From germline, CDR1 is DFQATT and CDR2 SNEGSKA (reference sequence). This CDR3 has 10 residues.

The gene calls are TRBV20-1 and TRBJ2-1, with D perhaps matching TRBD1 or TRBD2 (8 bases each). V lost 4 bases and J lost 7, with 23 bases in between. CDR3 length equals 16 residues. CDR1 and CDR2 from the germline V gene are DFQATT and SNEGSKA (reference sequence). DNA for the CDR3: TGCAGTGCTATATGGAGGACAGGGACTAGTGGAAATGAGCAGTTCTTC. This encodes CSAIWRTGTSGNEQFF.

V and J are TRBV7-3 and TRBJ2-6; D unclear. V lost 4 bases, J lost 8 bases, and 6 bases lay in between. The CDR3 contains 12 residues. Per the germline V gene, CDR1 is SGHTA and CDR2 is FQGTGA. CDR3 amino acids: CASSSQTNVLTF. The CDR3 nucleotides read TGTGCCAGCAGCTCCCAGACCAACGTCCTGACTTTC.

V usage is TRBV30 and J usage is TRBJ2-7; 8 nucleotides line up with TRBD1. The ends lost 8 bases at V and 6 bases at J; junction bases unmatched: 9. This CDR3 has 12 residues. The germline V gene has CDR1 GTSNPN and CDR2 SVGIG (reference sequence). CDR3 coding DNA: TGTGCCGGCACAGGGGGAAAATTCGAGCAGTACTTC. The encoded protein is CAGTGGKFEQYF.

CDR3 region: CSATSGTASNQPQHF. The DNA of the CDR3 is TGCAGTGCCACCTCCGGGACAGCAAGCAATCAGCCCCAGCATTTT. The rearrangement links TRBV20-1 to TRBJ1-5; 7 bases agree with TRBD1. V shed 6 bases and J 1 base; nucleotides not matched to a gene: 9. This CDR3 spans 15 amino acids. CDR1 is DFQATT and CDR2 is SNEGSKA in the germline V gene (reference sequence).

The chain has TRBV20-1 and TRBJ2-7; weak D call: TRBD2 (6 bases). In germline, CDR1 is DFQATT, CDR2 SNEGSKA (reference sequence). The CDR3 spans 11 residues. The V end lost 6 bases, the J end lost 3 bases, and 9 bases lay between the germline ends. The CDR3, as DNA: TGCAGTGCCACCGGGAGCTACGAGCAGTACTTC. This encodes CSATGSYEQYF.

This rearrangement joins TRBV29-1 to TRBJ2-3; D possibly corresponds to TRBD2 (6 bases). Looked up from germline, CDR1 is SQVTM and CDR2 is ANQGSEA. This CDR3 spans 15 amino acids. The germline V and J ends were trimmed by 7 bases and 4 bases, with 21 bases remaining between them. CDR3 loop: CSGWRRDSSPDTQYF. CDR3 in DNA: TGCAGCGGCTGGAGAAGGGACTCCTCCCCAGATACGCAGTATTTT.

V is TRBV29-1 and J is TRBJ2-5, with D hard to call. The length of the CDR3 is 12 residues. Trimming pared 6 bases from V and 0 bases from J, leaving 8 bases between. Germline V CDR1 and CDR2: SQVTM, ANQGSEA. The CDR3 region has the DNA TGCAGCGTCGGACCTAACCAAGAGACCCAGTACTTC. Translation gives CSVGPNQETQYF. Based on the CDR3 plus reference TRBV29-1 and TRBJ2-5, the full variable domain is SAVISQKPSRDICQRGTSLTIQCQVDSQVTMMFWYRQQPGQSLTLIATANQGSEATYESGFVIDKFPISRPNLTFSTLTVSNMSPEDSSIYLCSVGPNQETQYFGPGTRLLVL.

The V and J genes are TRBV29-1 and TRBJ2-1; 7 nucleotides line up with TRBD1. Germline V CDR1 and CDR2: SQVTM, ANQGSEA. V gave up 5 bases and J gave up 3 bases; unmatched junction bases: 4. The CDR3 is 13 amino acids. CDR3 region: CSVTGQVYNEQFF. The CDR3 DNA sequence: TGCAGCGTTACCGGACAGGTCTACAATGAGCAGTTCTTC.

The V gene is TRBV3-1, the J gene TRBJ1-3; D is unresolved. V dropped 5 bases and J dropped 0 bases, with 11 bases sitting between them. CDR3 length: 15 residues. Germline V gene sequence: CDR1 LGHDT, CDR2 YNNKEL (reference sequence). This chain's CDR3 is CASSSRPYSGNTIYF. The CDR3 DNA reads TGTGCCAGCAGCTCAAGGCCCTACTCTGGAAACACCATATATTTT.

This clonotype was recorded only once. The gene calls are TRBV7-2 and TRBJ1-2; D perhaps matches TRBD1 (5 bases). The CDR3 is made up of 12 amino acids. V was shortened by 1 base and J by 7 bases, with 7 bases between the two germline ends. The V gene's germline CDR1 is SGHTA and CDR2 FQGNSA. The CDR3 nucleotides read TGTGCCAGCAGCTTAGACAGGATTGGCTACACCTTC. Its translation: CASSLDRIGYTF.

This rearrangement joins TRBV30 to TRBJ1-5, with TRBD1 matching 9 bases. This CDR3 region has 15 residues. Losses at the gene ends were 0 bases for V and 3 bases for J; bases not matched to a gene: 3. Germline V gives CDR1 GTSNPN, CDR2 SVGIG (reference sequence). The CDR3 here is CAWSVRTGVNQPQHF. The CDR3, as DNA: TGTGCCTGGAGTGTTCGGACAGGGGTCAATCAGCCCCAGCATTTT.

This sequence joins TRBV18 and TRBJ2-3; D is undetermined. The germline gives CDR1 KGHSH, CDR2 LQKENI. The germline V and J ends were trimmed by 4 bases and 2 bases, with 10 bases remaining between them. This CDR3 contains 14 residues. CDR3 nucleotides: TGTGCCAGCTCACGCGACACCCACACAGATACGCAGTATTTT. Translation: CASSRDTHTDTQYF.

The rearrangement uses TRBV9 and TRBJ2-3; D is ambiguous. CDR1 is SGDLS, CDR2 YYNGEE, per germline. The length of the CDR3 is 14 residues. Trimming cost V 4 bases and J 0 bases, with 9 bases left between them. The CDR3 reads CASSQSYSTDTQYF. DNA of the CDR3: TGTGCCAGCAGCCAATCTTATAGCACAGATACGCAGTATTTT.

The V gene is TRBV29-1, the J gene TRBJ1-4, with D hard to call. V lost 0 bases to trimming and J lost 7 bases, with 3 bases between them. CDR3 length: 11 amino acids. CDR1 is SQVTM and CDR2 is ANQGSEA in the germline V gene. CDR3 protein: CSVEDSEKLFF. Written as DNA, the CDR3 is TGCAGCGTTGAAGATAGTGAAAAACTGTTTTTT.

This clonotype came up once. The chain couples TRBV5-4 to TRBJ1-2; the match to TRBD1 covers 7 bases. Germline CDR1 SGHNT, CDR2 YYREEE (reference sequence). The CDR3 is 18 amino acids. V trimming: 0 bases; J trimming: 0 bases; junction bases outside the gene matches: 11. The CDR3 DNA reads as TGTGCCAGCAGCTTGGGAGGGGGCGACAGATTAGCTAACTATGGCTACACCTTC. Its protein is CASSLGGGDRLANYGYTF.

This clonotype was counted once. V is TRBV30 and J is TRBJ1-3, with a weak D call TRBD1 (5 bases). With 4 bases removed from V and 2 bases from J, the gap between germline ends came to 12 bases. Germline V CDR1 and CDR2: GTSNPN, SVGIG (reference sequence). The CDR3 consists of 14 residues. CDR3 protein: CAWTKGSPGNTIYF. The CDR3 DNA reads TGTGCCTGGACTAAGGGGTCGCCTGGAAACACCATATATTTT.

The rearrangement uses TRBV27 and TRBJ2-1; D might be TRBD1 or TRBD2, each matching 5 bases. Germline lookup yields CDR1 MNHEY and CDR2 SMNVEV (reference sequence). The V gene lost 7 bases and the J gene lost 7 bases, with 14 bases spanning the gap. This CDR3 has 13 residues. This CDR3 reads CASKTRGGNEQFF. Written as DNA, the CDR3 is TGTGCCAGCAAAACCCGGGGCGGGAATGAGCAGTTCTTC.

J is TRBJ1-5 and V is TRBV20-1; unclear D gene. The CDR3 has 14 residues. Germline lookup yields CDR1 DFQATT and CDR2 SNEGSKA (reference sequence). The V and J ends lost 4 bases and 6 bases respectively, with 16 bases between them. The CDR3 nucleotides are TGCAGTGCTATCCCCCCAGGTTCGGGTCAGCCCCAGCATTTT. It is translated as CSAIPPGSGQPQHF.

The chain joins TRBV6-4 to TRBJ2-3, with unresolved D. Trimming removed 6 bases from V and 2 bases from J, with 12 bases in between. The germline CDR1 and CDR2 sequences are MRHNA and SNTAGT. This CDR3 spans 14 amino acids. This CDR3 is CASSHWGPTDTQYF. CDR3 DNA: TGTGCCAGCAGCCACTGGGGTCCCACAGATACGCAGTATTTT.

This clonotype was observed once. V gene TRBV30 combines with J gene TRBJ1-2; perhaps TRBD1 as D (6 bases). Looked up from germline, CDR1 is GTSNPN and CDR2 is SVGIG (reference sequence). There are 14 residues in the CDR3. Trimming pared 2 bases from V and 4 bases from J, leaving 14 bases between. CDR3 region: CAWSQGQRAYGYTF. The CDR3 coding sequence is TGTGCCTGGAGTCAAGGACAGAGGGCCTATGGCTACACCTTC. The full variable domain, rest sourced from reference TRBV30 and TRBJ1-2, is SQTIHQWPATLVQPVGSPLSLECTVEGTSNPNLYWYRQAAGRGLQLLFYSVGIGQISSEVPQNLSASRPQDRQFILSSKKLLLSDSGFYLCAWSQGQRAYGYTFGSGTRLTVV.